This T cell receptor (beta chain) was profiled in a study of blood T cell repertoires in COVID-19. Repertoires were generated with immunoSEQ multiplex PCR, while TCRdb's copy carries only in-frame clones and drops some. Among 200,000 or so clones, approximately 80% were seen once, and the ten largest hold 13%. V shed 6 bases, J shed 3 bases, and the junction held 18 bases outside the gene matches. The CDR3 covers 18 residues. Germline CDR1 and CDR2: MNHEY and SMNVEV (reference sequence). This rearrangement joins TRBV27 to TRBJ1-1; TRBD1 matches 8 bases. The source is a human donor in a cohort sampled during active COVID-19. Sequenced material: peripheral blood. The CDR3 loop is CASRSYENGQGRDTEAFF. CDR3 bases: TGTGCCAGCAGGTCATACGAAAATGGACAGGGAAGAGACACTGAAGCTTTCTTT.